The 28 T cell receptor beta chains reported below all come from one sample, sequenced in a study of siplizumab effects on memory and regulatory T cells. The repertoire was sequenced with immunoSEQ multiplex PCR; TCRdb's copy has only in-frame clones and lacks some. The sample consists of roughly 82,000 clones, roughly 87% of them appearing once. Source material: Tregs sorted from blood. These receptors originate from a human donor in good health.

This clone was counted once. The chain combines TRBV6-5 with TRBJ2-1; perhaps TRBD1 as D (5 bases). This CDR3 is built from 15 residues. Germline V gives CDR1 MNHEY, CDR2 SVGAGI. The V and J ends lost 5 bases and 2 bases respectively, with 13 bases between them. The CDR3 region is CASSPSPTAYNEQFF. For the CDR3, the DNA is TGTGCCAGCAGTCCCTCTCCGACAGCCTACAATGAGCAGTTCTTC.

The rearrangement links TRBV7-9 to TRBJ1-2; tentatively, D is TRBD1 (6 bases). The CDR3 spans 14 residues. The V gene lost 6 bases and the J gene lost 5 bases, with 16 bases spanning the gap. The germline gives CDR1 SEHNR, CDR2 FQNEAQ (reference sequence). CDR3 in DNA: TGTGCCAGCAGACTGGGGGAGGGGGAATATGGCTACACCTTC. It codes for CASRLGEGEYGYTF.

A remark on this clone: Other DNA sequences in the sample encode the same CDR3. The chain combines TRBV30 with TRBJ1-2; no definite D call. V lost 0 bases and J 5 bases, leaving 10 bases between the germline ends. Germline CDR1 and CDR2: GTSNPN and SVGIG (reference sequence). CDR3 size: 13 residues. The CDR3: CAWSVEGYYGYTF. Written as DNA, the CDR3 is TGTGCCTGGAGTGTAGAAGGGTATTATGGCTACACCTTC.

J is TRBJ1-6 and V is TRBV6-4; 9 bases are shared with TRBD1. The junction had 7 bases not matched to a gene; V was cut back by 6 bases and J by 7 bases. The CDR3 covers 15 residues. CDR1 is MRHNA and CDR2 is SNTAGT in the germline V gene. CDR3 in amino acids: CASSSSGQGNSPLHF. CDR3 nucleotide sequence: TGTGCCAGCAGCTCTTCGGGACAGGGCAATTCACCCCTCCACTTT.

The chain links TRBV5-1 to TRBJ2-3; TRBD1 matches at 7 bases. V trimming: 3 bases; J trimming: 2 bases; junction bases outside the gene matches: 6. Germline CDR1 SGHRS, CDR2 YFSETQ. CDR3 length: 15 amino acids. The CDR3 nucleotides read TGCGCCAGCAGCTACTTAGACAGGGTCACAGATACGCAGTATTTT. It encodes CASSYLDRVTDTQYF.

The chain is built from TRBV9 and TRBJ2-5; 7 bases match TRBD2. The CDR3 extends over 15 amino acids. Per germline, CDR1 SGDLS and CDR2 YYNGEE. Losses at the gene ends were 3 bases for V and 2 bases for J; bases not matched to a gene: 7. CDR3 nucleotide sequence: TGTGCCAGCAGCGCCACCGGGACTAAACAAGAGACCCAGTACTTC. Amino acids: CASSATGTKQETQYF.

This clone was counted a single time. V and J are TRBV12-5 and TRBJ2-1; D is unresolved. The V gene lost 7 bases and the J gene lost 8 bases, with 12 bases spanning the gap. CDR1 is LGHNT, CDR2 FRNRAP, per germline. The CDR3 is 12 amino acids. The CDR3: CASALENYEQFF. The CDR3 DNA sequence: TGTGCTAGTGCCCTTGAGAATTATGAGCAGTTCTTC. Supplemented by reference TRBV12-5 and TRBJ2-1, the full variable domain reads DARVTQTPRHKVTEMGQEVTMRCQPILGHNTVFWYRQTMMQGLELLAYFRNRAPLDDSGMPKDRFSAEMPDATLATLKIQPSEPRDSAVYFCASALENYEQFFGPGTRLTVL.

V gene TRBV6-5 combines with J gene TRBJ1-2; weak D call: TRBD1 (5 bases). Trimming took 4 bases from V and 12 from J, leaving 15 bases between them. The CDR3 extends over 12 amino acids. CDR1 and CDR2 from the germline V gene are MNHEY and SVGAGI. The CDR3 nucleotides read TGTGCCAGCAGTTCCGGGACGAAGGTGGACACCTTC. Amino acid sequence: CASSSGTKVDTF.

The gene calls are TRBV27 and TRBJ1-2, with D uncertain. Germline assignment: CDR1 MNHEY and CDR2 SMNVEV (reference sequence). V lost 3 bases to trimming and J lost 7 bases, with 12 bases between them. The CDR3 has 13 residues. The chain's CDR3 is CASSFKAAGGYTF. The CDR3 DNA reads as TGTGCCAGCAGTTTCAAAGCCGCCGGTGGCTACACCTTC.

The gene calls are TRBV27 and TRBJ2-5; tentatively, D is TRBD1 (5 bases). CDR1 is MNHEY, CDR2 SMNVEV, per germline (reference sequence). This CDR3 spans 14 amino acids. V was cut by 4 bases and J by 5 bases, with 14 bases left in between. In DNA, the CDR3 is TGTGCCAGCAGTTCGACGACAGTTCGGGAGACCCAGTACTTC. Translated, it gives CASSSTTVRETQYF.

The V call is TRBV19, the J call TRBJ2-7, with 12 bases that match TRBD1. The V and J ends lost 10 bases and 5 bases, in that order; junction bases with no gene match: 9. Germline-derived CDR1 and CDR2 are LNHDA and SQIVND (reference sequence). This CDR3 region has 14 residues. The CDR3 DNA reads as TGTGCCACCAGACCGGGACAGGGGGCCCACGAGCAGTACTTC. Its protein product is CATRPGQGAHEQYF. The whole variable domain, remainder taken from reference TRBV19 and TRBJ2-7, is DGGITQSPKYLFRKEGQNVTLSCEQNLNHDAMYWYRQDPGQGLRLIYYSQIVNDFQKGDIAEGYSVSREKKESFPLTVTSAQKNPTAFYLCATRPGQGAHEQYFGPGTRLTVT.

This chain uses TRBV5-1 with TRBJ2-2; D assignment may be TRBD1 or TRBD2 (5 bases each). V dropped 7 bases and J dropped 6 bases, with 10 bases sitting between them. CDR1 and CDR2 (germline): SGHRS, YFSETQ. CDR3 length: 12 amino acids. CDR3 sequence (DNA): TGCGCCAGCTACAGGCGGGCCGGGGAGCTGTTTTTT. Translation: CASYRRAGELFF.

This chain links TRBV19 with TRBJ1-2; TRBD1 is a possible D gene (5 bases). Per the germline V gene, CDR1 is LNHDA and CDR2 is SQIVND (reference sequence). This CDR3 is 14 amino acids long. Trimming shortened V by 10 bases and J by 8 bases, and 23 bases separated the two germline ends. The DNA for the CDR3 is TGTGCCACCTCCGCCCCAGGGCGTCGTGAAGGCTACACCTTC. Amino acids: CATSAPGRREGYTF.

The chain combines TRBV7-2 with TRBJ1-6; unclear D gene. CDR3 length equals 13 residues. Germline CDR1 reads SGHTA; CDR2 reads FQGNSA. V lost 1 base to trimming and J lost 10 bases, with 8 bases between them. The CDR3 DNA sequence: TGTGCCAGCAGCTTAGTGGCCGACTCACCCCTCCACTTT. It is translated as CASSLVADSPLHF.

The chain recombines TRBV10-3 with TRBJ2-7; 12 bases are a match to TRBD2. Germline trimming cut 4 bases from V and 4 bases from J; bases unmatched to any gene: 5. The CDR3 totals 15 residues. The germline V gene encodes CDR1 ENHRY and CDR2 SYGVKD. CDR3 residues: CAISASGGARYEQYF. For the CDR3, the DNA is TGTGCCATCAGTGCTAGCGGGGGGGCTCGTTACGAGCAGTACTTC.

There are a few counts of this clone. The rearrangement uses TRBV29-1 and TRBJ1-4; 7 nucleotides match TRBD1. CDR3 length equals 13 residues. V shed 5 bases and J 3 bases; nucleotides not matched to a gene: 3. Germline V gene lookup returns CDR1 SQVTM and CDR2 ANQGSEA. CDR3 loop: CSVRDSPNEKLFF. The CDR3, as DNA: TGCAGCGTTCGGGACAGCCCTAATGAAAAACTGTTTTTT.

This chain connects TRBV7-9 to TRBJ2-7, with 10 bases fitting TRBD1. Trimming took 4 bases from V and 3 from J; bases not matched to a gene: 12. This CDR3 is 17 amino acids long. Germline CDR1 is SEHNR and CDR2 is FQNEAQ (reference sequence). CDR3 residues: CASSWKAGTGVLYEQYF. CDR3 nucleotide sequence: TGTGCCAGCAGCTGGAAGGCCGGGACAGGGGTCCTCTACGAGCAGTACTTC.

The chain recombines TRBV7-9 with TRBJ1-4, with 7 bases matching TRBD1. This CDR3 is 14 amino acids long. The ends lost 4 bases at V and 5 bases at J; junction bases unmatched: 4. CDR1 is SEHNR, CDR2 FQNEAQ, per germline (reference sequence). CDR3: CASSYPGQNEKLFF. In DNA form, the CDR3 reads TGTGCCAGCAGCTATCCGGGACAGAATGAAAAACTGTTTTTT. Full variable domain (rest looked up from reference TRBV7-9 and TRBJ1-4): DTGVSQNPRHKITKRGQNVTFRCDPISEHNRLYWYRQTLGQGPEFLTYFQNEAQLEKSRLLSDRFSAERPKGSFSTLEIQRTEQGDSAMYLCASSYPGQNEKLFFGSGTQLSVL.

The V gene is TRBV11-2, the J gene TRBJ2-1, with 8 bases lining up with TRBD2. The CDR3 sequence is 13 residues long. The germline V gene encodes CDR1 SGHAT and CDR2 FQNNGV. J lost 9 bases, V lost 6 bases, and 7 bases had no gene match. The CDR3 here is CASRRTSLGEQFF. The CDR3 DNA sequence: TGTGCCAGCAGACGGACTAGCTTGGGTGAGCAGTTCTTC.

The rearrangement joins TRBV6-5 to TRBJ2-7, with TRBD1 as a possible D gene (5 bases). Trimming took 0 bases from V and 0 from J, leaving 6 bases between them. Germline lookup yields CDR1 MNHEY and CDR2 SVGAGI. The CDR3 is made up of 14 amino acids. CDR3 residues: CASSYSRGSYEQYF. DNA of the CDR3: TGTGCCAGCAGTTACTCTAGGGGCTCCTACGAGCAGTACTTC.

This sequence joins TRBV6-5 and TRBJ1-3; D is ambiguous. This CDR3 is 14 amino acids long. The ends were cut back, 0 bases at V and 3 bases at J, with 6 bases in the middle. CDR1 and CDR2 from the germline V gene are MNHEY and SVGAGI. The CDR3 here is CASSYSKLGNTIYF. CDR3 sequence (DNA): TGTGCCAGCAGTTACTCGAAACTTGGAAACACCATATATTTT.

This chain connects TRBV30 to TRBJ1-3; D is unclear. Trimming shortened V by 4 bases and J by 0 bases, and 13 bases separated the two germline ends. The CDR3 totals 15 residues. CDR1 GTSNPN and CDR2 SVGIG come from the germline V gene (reference sequence). The CDR3 sequence: CAWNPVGSSGNTIYF. The CDR3 DNA follows: TGTGCCTGGAACCCGGTAGGGAGCTCTGGAAACACCATATATTTT.

V gene TRBV2 combines with J gene TRBJ2-1, with D unclear. This CDR3 is built from 15 residues. With 3 bases removed from V and 9 bases from J, the gap between germline ends came to 18 bases. The germline CDR1 and CDR2 sequences are SNHLY and FYNNEI. The CDR3 sequence: CASSEGFGPDAEQFF. In nucleotides, the CDR3 is TGTGCCAGCAGTGAGGGGTTCGGGCCTGACGCTGAGCAGTTCTTC.

The chain combines TRBV7-8 with TRBJ2-7, with D tentatively TRBD1 or TRBD2 (5 bases each). Germline values: CDR1 SGHVS, CDR2 FQNEAQ. The CDR3 runs 11 residues. The V end lost 5 bases, the J end lost 9 bases, and 11 bases lay between the germline ends. CDR3 sequence reads: CASSQGDGQYF. The DNA for the CDR3 is TGTGCCAGCAGCCAAGGGGACGGGCAGTACTTC.

This clone appeared a single time. This sequence joins TRBV5-4 and TRBJ2-5; the D gene is possibly TRBD1 (6 bases). Trimming pared 2 bases from V and 5 bases from J, leaving 16 bases between. The V gene's germline CDR1 is SGHNT and CDR2 YYREEE (reference sequence). CDR3 length: 15 residues. Here the CDR3 DNA reads TGTGCCAGCAGCTTTGTTCTCACAGGGAAGGAGACCCAGTACTTC. Protein: CASSFVLTGKETQYF.

The CDR3 loop reads CASSPPGAGELFF. The DNA for the CDR3 is TGTGCCAGCAGCCCACCCGGGGCCGGGGAGCTGTTTTTT. The chain carries TRBV7-3 and TRBJ2-2; maybe TRBD2 (5 bases). Trimming stripped 5 bases from V and 6 bases from J, with 10 bases between. The V gene's germline CDR1 is SGHTA and CDR2 FQGTGA. The CDR3 has 13 amino acids.

The chain carries TRBV10-3 and TRBJ1-1, with 8 nucleotides matching TRBD1. Germline lookup yields CDR1 ENHRY and CDR2 SYGVKD. With 6 bases clipped from V and 4 bases from J, the junction kept 4 bases outside the gene matches. The CDR3 consists of 13 residues. CDR3 in amino acids: CAISSDRVTEAFF. The CDR3, as DNA: TGTGCCATCAGCTCGGACAGGGTCACTGAAGCTTTCTTT.

The V gene is TRBV4-2, the J gene TRBJ2-1, with D possibly TRBD2 on 6 matching bases. V was clipped by 0 bases and J by 12 bases, with 9 bases between them. This CDR3 region has 12 residues. CDR1 is LGHNA, CDR2 YNFKEQ, per germline. The CDR3 region has the DNA TGTGCCAGCAGCCAAGAGGGGGGTCGGCAGTTCTTC. This encodes CASSQEGGRQFF.